These 29 T cell receptor beta chains share one sample of origin, sequenced in a study of OX40 agonist ivuxolimab in advanced cancers. TCRdb's copy holds only in-frame clones and misses some; the assay was immunoSEQ multiplex PCR. Of approximately 59,000 clones in the sample, over 75% were seen once. Sequencing was performed on CD4+ or CD8+ T cells sorted from blood, taken in a trial of the OX40 agonist ivuxolimab. Receptors were obtained from an adult with an advanced solid tumor such as melanoma, head and neck, liver or kidney cancer.

This clone was found once. The V gene is TRBV7-9, the J gene TRBJ2-7; 8 bases fit TRBD1. J was trimmed by 2 bases and V by 5 bases; bases with no gene match: 5. The CDR3 is 14 residues long. Germline CDR1 is SEHNR and CDR2 is FQNEAQ (reference sequence). CDR3 nucleotides: TGTGCCAGCAGCGCGGGACAGGTCACCTACGAGCAGTACTTC. Residues: CASSAGQVTYEQYF.

V gene TRBV6-1 combines with J gene TRBJ1-4, with 9 bases aligning to TRBD1. The CDR3 runs 15 residues. CDR1 MNHNS and CDR2 SASEGT come from the germline V gene. V shed 6 bases and J 5 bases; nucleotides not matched to a gene: 7. The CDR3 reads CASRQTGGLNEKLFF. CDR3 in DNA: TGTGCCAGCAGGCAAACAGGGGGCTTGAATGAAAAACTGTTTTTT.

This clone was counted only a few times. The chain has TRBV7-9 and TRBJ1-4; the D is unclear. The germline V gene has CDR1 SEHNR and CDR2 FQNEAQ (reference sequence). The CDR3 runs to 12 residues. Trimming stripped 4 bases from V and 7 bases from J, with 7 bases between. The CDR3 region is CASSYGGEKLFF. The CDR3 DNA is TGTGCCAGCAGCTACGGAGGTGAAAAACTGTTTTTT.

The rearrangement joins TRBV6-1 to TRBJ2-7; TRBD1 agrees at 9 bases. V lost 7 bases and J lost 3; bases outside the gene matches: 4. The germline V gene encodes CDR1 MNHNS and CDR2 SASEGT. The CDR3 is made up of 13 amino acids. The CDR3 nucleotides are TGTGCCAGCAATTGGGACAGGGTCTACGAGCAGTACTTC. This translates into CASNWDRVYEQYF.

The V gene is TRBV30, the J gene TRBJ1-5; no clear D. From germline, CDR1 is GTSNPN and CDR2 SVGIG (reference sequence). Trimming left V 0 bases short and J 0 bases short, with 12 bases between. The CDR3 consists of 16 residues. Here the CDR3 reads CAWSVAGITSNQPQHF. In DNA form, the CDR3 reads TGTGCCTGGAGTGTAGCTGGGATAACTAGCAATCAGCCCCAGCATTTT.

The chain has TRBV30 and TRBJ1-1; unclear D gene. The length of the CDR3 is 17 residues. Germline values: CDR1 GTSNPN, CDR2 SVGIG (reference sequence). V dropped 3 bases and J dropped 0 bases, with 20 bases sitting between them. The chain's CDR3 is CAWRVSASRTLNTEAFF. CDR3 bases: TGTGCCTGGAGGGTGTCAGCCAGCCGAACTTTGAACACTGAAGCTTTCTTT.

The gene calls are TRBV7-9 and TRBJ2-1; TRBD1 aligns across 12 bases. The junction had 10 bases not matched to a gene; V was cut back by 4 bases and J by 9 bases. This CDR3 region has 16 residues. The germline V gene encodes CDR1 SEHNR and CDR2 FQNEAQ (reference sequence). This chain's CDR3 is CASSSETGTGGSEQFF. In DNA form, the CDR3 reads TGTGCCAGCAGCTCAGAAACCGGGACAGGGGGCAGTGAGCAGTTCTTC.

CDR3 DNA sequence: TGTGCCAGCAGCCTAAGACAGGGATGGAATACTGAAGCTTTCTTT. Translation: CASSLRQGWNTEAFF. The rearrangement joins TRBV7-2 to TRBJ1-1; 7 bases line up with TRBD1. The V gene end was trimmed by 5 bases and the J gene end by 5 bases; junction bases not matched to a gene: 11. CDR3 length: 15 residues. CDR1 and CDR2 (germline): SGHTA, FQGNSA.

This sequence joins TRBV29-1 and TRBJ2-1, with D possibly being TRBD1 or TRBD2 (6 bases each). Between the trimmed V and J ends, which lost 5 bases and 6 bases, there was a span of 14 bases. The CDR3 spans 13 residues. CDR1 and CDR2 (germline): SQVTM, ANQGSEA. The DNA of the CDR3 is TGCAGCGTTTATTTAGGGGGGCGCAATGAGCAGTTCTTC. It is translated as CSVYLGGRNEQFF.

This clone has only one observation. The rearrangement links TRBV19 to TRBJ2-3, with TRBD2 matching over 9 bases. J was trimmed by 2 bases and V by 3 bases; bases with no gene match: 9. The CDR3 is made up of 17 amino acids. The germline V gene encodes CDR1 LNHDA and CDR2 SQIVND (reference sequence). The CDR3 here is CASSIQSGLATTDTQYF. The CDR3 region has the DNA TGTGCCAGTAGTATCCAGTCCGGACTAGCGACCACAGATACGCAGTATTTT.

This chain joins TRBV29-1 and TRBJ2-1, with a possible D match to TRBD1 (5 bases). V lost 6 bases to trimming and J lost 13 bases, with 16 bases between them. CDR1 and CDR2 from the germline V gene are SQVTM and ANQGSEA. This CDR3 spans 11 amino acids. The CDR3 loop is CSVNLGPSQFF. In DNA, the CDR3 is TGCAGCGTGAACCTGGGGCCCTCTCAGTTCTTC.

This clone appeared once. The chain couples TRBV6-5 to TRBJ1-1; D is unresolved. The CDR3 is 16 amino acids. Germline V gene sequence: CDR1 MNHEY, CDR2 SVGAGI. V gave up 0 bases and J gave up 0 bases, with 11 bases separating them. The DNA for the CDR3 is TGTGCCAGCAGTTACTCGAAAAGCAGATTGAACACTGAAGCTTTCTTT. Protein sequence: CASSYSKSRLNTEAFF.

The chain's CDR3 is CASSPVLAGYNEQFF. The CDR3 bases are TGTGCCAGCTCACCGGTACTAGCGGGATACAATGAGCAGTTCTTC. This rearrangement joins TRBV18 to TRBJ2-1; 10 nucleotides line up with TRBD2. After removal of 3 bases from V and 4 bases from J, the junction contained 3 bases not matched to a gene. CDR1 is KGHSH and CDR2 is LQKENI in the germline V gene. The CDR3 contains 15 residues.

The DNA for the CDR3 is TGCGCCAGCAGCTTGGCCGAGAGGGGAGAGACCCAGTACTTC. It specifies CASSLAERGETQYF. This chain uses TRBV5-1 with TRBJ2-5; TRBD1 or TRBD2 may be the D gene (5 bases each). Germline CDR1 reads SGHRS; CDR2 reads YFSETQ. This CDR3 has 14 amino acids. V was cut by 0 bases and J by 4 bases, with 10 bases left in between.

In this sample, this clone turned up once. The CDR3 is CASSNRDRGHGQPQHF. The CDR3 coding sequence is TGTGCCAGCAGTAACCGGGACAGGGGGCATGGTCAGCCCCAGCATTTT. The V call is TRBV6-6, the J call TRBJ1-5; 12 bases are shared with TRBD1. This CDR3 contains 16 residues. Germline V gives CDR1 MNHNY, CDR2 SVGAGI (reference sequence). Trimming took 5 bases from V and 6 from J; bases not matched to a gene: 8.

The chain links TRBV5-1 to TRBJ1-6; maybe TRBD1 (5 bases). This CDR3 region has 15 residues. The germline V gene has CDR1 SGHRS and CDR2 YFSETQ. V lost 0 bases and J 7 bases, leaving 11 bases between the germline ends. For the CDR3, the DNA is TGCGCCAGCAGCTTGGGTGGGGGGGAAAATTCACCCCTCCACTTT. Its protein is CASSLGGGENSPLHF. Full variable domain (remainder filled in from reference TRBV5-1 and TRBJ1-6): KAGVTQTPRYLIKTRGQQVTLSCSPISGHRSVSWYQQTPGQGLQFLFEYFSETQRNKGNFPGRFSGRQFSNSRSEMNVSTLELGDSALYLCASSLGGGENSPLHFGNGTRLTVT.

This chain joins TRBV28 and TRBJ2-5, with D unresolved. CDR1 and CDR2 from the germline V gene are MDHEN and SYDVKM. The V and J ends lost 2 bases and 0 bases respectively, with 10 bases between them. The CDR3 length is 15 residues. CDR3 region: CASSLNSWYQETQYF. The CDR3 DNA follows: TGTGCCAGCAGTTTAAACAGTTGGTACCAAGAGACCCAGTACTTC.

V gene TRBV19 combines with J gene TRBJ1-1; D unresolved. Germline V lookup: CDR1 LNHDA, CDR2 SQIVND (reference sequence). Trimming removed 3 bases at V and 3 bases at J, with 2 bases between. This CDR3 is 11 amino acids long. The CDR3 loop reads CASSIYTEAFF. The DNA for the CDR3 is TGTGCCAGTAGTATTTACACTGAAGCTTTCTTT.

J is TRBJ1-4 and V is TRBV4-1; D is perhaps TRBD1 (5 bases). With 1 base removed from V and 4 bases from J, the gap between germline ends came to 7 bases. The CDR3 sequence is 14 residues long. Germline V CDR1 and CDR2: MGHRA, YSYEKL. CDR3 protein: CASSQGGGNEKLFF. Written as DNA, the CDR3 is TGCGCCAGCAGCCAAGGTGGGGGTAATGAAAAACTGTTTTTT.

J is TRBJ2-5 and V is TRBV7-3, with D possibly matching TRBD1 (7 bases). Germline lookup yields CDR1 SGHTA and CDR2 FQGTGA. V gave up 5 bases and J gave up 5 bases, with 15 bases separating them. The CDR3 runs to 14 residues. The CDR3 DNA follows: TGTGCCAGCAGCCCCACGCGGGACAGCGAGACCCAGTACTTC. Encoded protein: CASSPTRDSETQYF. The full variable domain, in which reference TRBV7-3 and TRBJ2-5 provide the parts outside the CDR3, is GAGVSQTPSNKVTEKGKYVELRCDPISGHTALYWYRQSLGQGPEFLIYFQGTGAADDSGLPNDRFFAVRPEGSVSTLKIQRTERGDSAVYLCASSPTRDSETQYFGPGTRLLVL.

V is TRBV5-1 and J is TRBJ1-6; D is uncertain. Germline CDR1 reads SGHRS; CDR2 reads YFSETQ. Trimming removed 0 bases at V and 6 bases at J, with 10 bases between. The CDR3 runs to 15 residues. CDR3 residues: CASSLGHPANSPLHF. The CDR3 DNA follows: TGCGCCAGCAGCTTGGGCCATCCTGCTAATTCACCCCTCCACTTT. The full variable domain, rest sourced from reference TRBV5-1 and TRBJ1-6, is KAGVTQTPRYLIKTRGQQVTLSCSPISGHRSVSWYQQTPGQGLQFLFEYFSETQRNKGNFPGRFSGRQFSNSRSEMNVSTLELGDSALYLCASSLGHPANSPLHFGNGTRLTVT.

V usage is TRBV10-1 and J usage is TRBJ1-2; D gene uncertain. Trimming pared 2 bases from V and 4 bases from J, leaving 8 bases between. The CDR3 covers 13 residues. Germline-derived CDR1 and CDR2 are WNHNN and SYGVQD (reference sequence). The CDR3 sequence: CASSEDPIYGYTF. CDR3 nucleotide sequence: TGCGCCAGCAGTGAGGACCCGATCTATGGCTACACCTTC.

The chain recombines TRBV2 with TRBJ1-3; no reliable D call. There are 15 residues in the CDR3. V was clipped by 5 bases and J by 2 bases, with 13 bases between them. Germline CDR1 reads SNHLY; CDR2 reads FYNNEI. The DNA for the CDR3 is TGTGCCAGCAGTACTCAGAGAGGCGCTGGAAACACCATATATTTT. It is translated as CASSTQRGAGNTIYF.

CDR3 nucleotide sequence: TGTGCCAGCAGTTTAAAACCACAGGGGTTCGGCTACACCTTC. It yields the protein CASSLKPQGFGYTF. The gene calls are TRBV27 and TRBJ1-2, with 7 bases fitting TRBD1. The CDR3 is 14 residues long. The J segment lost 8 bases and the V segment lost 2 bases, leaving 8 bases of the junction unmatched. Germline V lookup: CDR1 MNHEY, CDR2 SMNVEV (reference sequence).

There are a few counts of this clone. J is TRBJ1-2 and V is TRBV2; D ambiguous. The CDR3 loop spans 13 amino acids. Germline V CDR1 and CDR2: SNHLY, FYNNEI. V was pared by 4 bases and J by 7 bases, with 13 bases between. The CDR3 coding sequence is TGTGCCAGCAGTGCACGGGGTGTTCGTGGCTACACCTTC. The encoded protein is CASSARGVRGYTF.

DNA for the CDR3: TGTGCCAGCAGCTCGGACAGTACTGAAAAACTGTTTTTT. Protein product: CASSSDSTEKLFF. The chain combines TRBV7-9 with TRBJ1-4, with D possibly TRBD1 on 6 matching bases. The CDR3 contains 13 residues. Trimming took off 4 bases at V and 7 bases at J, with 10 bases between the two ends. Germline CDR1 is SEHNR and CDR2 is FQNEAQ (reference sequence).

The chain has TRBV10-3 and TRBJ2-7; D gene uncertain. There are 13 residues in the CDR3. V was trimmed by 0 bases and J by 5 bases, leaving 8 bases between them. Germline-derived CDR1 and CDR2 are ENHRY and SYGVKD. The CDR3 is CAISESNGDEQYF. In DNA, the CDR3 is TGTGCCATCAGTGAGTCGAATGGGGACGAGCAGTACTTC.

This rearrangement joins TRBV4-2 to TRBJ2-2; D might be TRBD1 (5 bases). The CDR3 has 15 amino acids. Germline CDR1 reads LGHNA; CDR2 reads YNFKEQ. Trimming removed 1 base at V and 2 bases at J, with 8 bases between. The CDR3: CASSQGQLNTGELFF. Written as DNA, the CDR3 is TGTGCCAGCAGCCAAGGACAGCTAAACACCGGGGAGCTGTTTTTT.

V and J are TRBV6-1 and TRBJ1-1, with a tentative D call TRBD1 (6 bases). CDR1 is MNHNS and CDR2 is SASEGT in the germline V gene. V was trimmed by 1 base and J by 2 bases, leaving 11 bases between them. The CDR3 spans 15 residues. CDR3 in DNA: TGTGCCAGCAGTGAAGATCCAGGGGTAAACACTGAAGCTTTCTTT. Encoded protein: CASSEDPGVNTEAFF.